Listed here is a single T cell receptor (beta chain). Its antigen target is currently unknown. No base qualities exist here, and no much larger clone lies one base off it. These data belong to a study of molecular identifiers for immune sequencing clone quantification (dated by TCRdb to 2016 to 2018). Study-wide context: In a replicate experiment, RNA from about 21,000 or 97,000 naive CD8 T cells was split into five aliquots, four of which were sequenced. This methods study used CD8 T cells to benchmark TCR RNA copy counting and molecular-identifier clustering-based TCR repertoire sequencing (MIDCIRS).

The CDR3 holds 15 amino acids from the cysteine to the phenylalanine. The entry retains the CDR3 DNA only, 45 bases that are in frame from base 1. For CDR1 and CDR2, the germline V gene lists SGHDN and FVKESK. V loses 2 bases, J loses 3 bases, and the germline ends lie 14 bases apart. Libraries of naive CD8 T cells were built from approximately 20,000 to 1,000,000 sorted cells, with 10%, 30% or 50% of the purified RNA used. Naive CD8 T cells, defined as CD8+CD4-CCR7+CD45RA+, were FACS-sorted into RLT Plus buffer on a BD FACSAria II. Around 10 TCR copies' worth of Jurkat RNA were spiked into roughly 17,000-1,100,000 naive CD8 T cell samples to test detection sensitivity. CD8 T cells were enriched using RosetteSep CD8+ T Cell Enrichment Cocktail and Ficoll-Paque, and the enriched cells then underwent ACK red cell lysis. Findings and caveats that apply to the study as a whole: Spiked-in Jurkat TCR RNA equivalent to a single cell was reported to be detectable even among over 800,000 naive CD8 T cells. The sizes of highly expanded clones could end up underestimated when identical TCR molecules share a barcode. Naive libraries contained spiked-in Jurkat TCR RNA (approximately nine copies' worth), which is not part of the donor repertoire. In CMV-specific effector cells, over 98% of molecules were held by clones above 20 RNA copies, whereas under 1% of molecules were held by such clones in naive cells. Modeling estimated 3 to 3.5 recovered TCR RNA copies per cell, compared with about 9.3 by digital PCR, which implies roughly 29% capture efficiency. When barcode sub-clustering was omitted, TCR diversity was inflated by chimeric consensus sequences, with chimeras reaching as high as 47%.

The library was obtained by PCR. The sample was run on an Illumina HiSeq 4000. Preparation of bulk TCR libraries followed a previously described approach, with the TCR primers listed in Table S5. Purification of total RNA was performed with the Qiagen AllPrep DNA/RNA kit. Before any analysis, reads coming from multiple sequencing runs of the same library were combined into one pool. For the original study's pipeline: Reads were retained only if the reads had an exact TCR constant sequence, and the retained reads were trimmed to 150 nt and grouped according to their 12-nt molecular barcodes. Reads inside each barcode group were sub-clustered using a 15% Levenshtein threshold, and a quality-weighted consensus sequence was constructed for each RNA molecule. Non-functional sequences were excluded, and lower-count sequences lying one edit away from another sequence were also excluded. Based on fitting two negative binomial distributions, any barcode sub-cluster with under 20% of the maximum read count was discarded. The raw public data were reprocessed by TCRdb itself: fastp quality trimming at Q25, MiXCR clonotype calling, in-frame beta chains only. Each entry is one CDR3 protein sequence, shown with its most common DNA and genes. V and J calls and clone size were set by TCRdb, not the authors. The sample table holds 490,000 or so distinct CDR3 sequences, of which about a fifth were seen once. The top ten hold under 0.85% of the sample.

The chain was built from TRBV14 and TRBJ2-7, with TRBD2 perhaps the D gene, on 5 matching bases. This sequence was found in a human donor in good health. Some libraries in this study had Jurkat cell RNA spiked in. Input material: naive CD8+ T cells from blood, with Jurkat cell RNA spiked in. Explained via the paper, the cell subset or site label denotes: FACS-sorted CD8+CD4-CCR7+CD45RA+ naive T cells. The CDR3 reads as follows: CASSQFTGGLYEQYF. The DNA sequence is given as TGTGCCAGCAGCCAATTCACCGGAGGCCTCTACGAGCAGTACTTC.